These T cell receptor beta chains were read from a single sample in a study of beta chain features in type 1 diabetes. Only in-frame clones appear in the TCRdb table, and some are missing; sequencing was by immunoSEQ multiplex PCR. Of fewer than 200,000 clones in the sample, around 10% were seen once. The specimen was central memory CD4+ T cells from blood. The receptors were gathered from a man aged 25 to 40 with type 1 diabetes. Both conserved end residues are trimmed from each CDR3.

v_call	j_call	cdr3_length	cdr3_aa
TRBV6-5	TRBJ2-1	14	ASSYSILAGINEQF
TRBV15	TRBJ1-5	12	ATSKTGYNQPQH
TRBV5-1	TRBJ1-1	12	ASSLLQGLTEAF
TRBV5-4	TRBJ2-7	15	ASSRLGGLVSSYEQY
TRBV7-6	TRBJ1-1	11	ASSLVAGVEAF
TRBV28	TRBJ1-1	9	ASSFSTEAF
TRBV5-1	TRBJ2-5	11	ASSRTGEETQY
TRBV29-1	TRBJ1-1	12	SVGMGGADTEAF
TRBV5-4	TRBJ1-1	11	ASRPTGGTEAF
TRBV29-1	TRBJ1-2	12	SVEAFTGGVGYT
TRBV7-2	TRBJ1-1	12	ASSLQGLFTEAF
TRBV18	TRBJ1-2	10	ASSPDRVGYT
TRBV5-4	TRBJ1-1	13	ASSPPGDSNTEAF
TRBV28	TRBJ2-3	14	ASSLPGQGFSDTQY
TRBV19	TRBJ2-3	11	ASNPGRTDTQY
TRBV7-6	TRBJ1-2	14	ASSLGGTGGSYGYT